By share of the sample, the clone carrying this T cell receptor beta chain is medium-sized. TCRdb reanalysed the 5' RACE reads using MiXCR and keeps one entry per CDR3 protein. Of more than 9,500 distinct CDR3 sequences detected, 15% to 20% appear once; the ten largest clones hold roughly 52%. As for time point: sample taken at primary tumor resection. Sequencing covered unsorted whole RNA taken from tumor, nontumor lung or frozen PBMC. The sample comes from a study of spatial heterogeneity in lung cancer. With 4 bases removed from V and 15 bases from J, the gap between germline ends came to 25 bases. CDR1 MGHRA and CDR2 YSYEKL come from the germline V gene. CDR3 size: 15 residues.

This specimen consisted of PBMCs, obtained at surgery. The sequence came from a male donor with early-stage non-small cell lung cancer. J is TRBJ2-1 and V is TRBV4-1; D may be TRBD1 or TRBD2 (5 bases each). The CDR3 nucleotides read TGCGCCAGCAGCCGCATCCGGGACCGAATCTTTGCGACGTTCTTC. It is translated as CASSRIRDRIFATFF.